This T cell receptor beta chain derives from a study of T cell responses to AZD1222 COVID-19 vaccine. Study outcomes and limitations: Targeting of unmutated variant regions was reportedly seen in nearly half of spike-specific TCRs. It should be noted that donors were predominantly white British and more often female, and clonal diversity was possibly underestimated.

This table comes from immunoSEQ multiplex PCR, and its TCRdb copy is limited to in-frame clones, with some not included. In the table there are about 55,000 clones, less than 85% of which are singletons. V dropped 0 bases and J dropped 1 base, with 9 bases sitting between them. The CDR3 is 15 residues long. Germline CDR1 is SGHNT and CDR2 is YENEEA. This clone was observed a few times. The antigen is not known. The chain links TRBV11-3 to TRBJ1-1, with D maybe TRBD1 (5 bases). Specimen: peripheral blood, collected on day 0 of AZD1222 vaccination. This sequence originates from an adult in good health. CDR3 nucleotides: TGTGCCAGCAGCTTAGATGGTAGGGGGAACACTGAAGCTTTCTTT. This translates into CASSLDGRGNTEAFF. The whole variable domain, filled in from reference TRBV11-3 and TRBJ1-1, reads EAGVVQSPRYKIIEKKQPVAFWCNPISGHNTLYWYLQNLGQGPELLIRYENEEAVDDSQLPKDRFSAERLKGVDSTLKIQPAELGDSAVYLCASSLDGRGNTEAFFGQGTRLTVV.